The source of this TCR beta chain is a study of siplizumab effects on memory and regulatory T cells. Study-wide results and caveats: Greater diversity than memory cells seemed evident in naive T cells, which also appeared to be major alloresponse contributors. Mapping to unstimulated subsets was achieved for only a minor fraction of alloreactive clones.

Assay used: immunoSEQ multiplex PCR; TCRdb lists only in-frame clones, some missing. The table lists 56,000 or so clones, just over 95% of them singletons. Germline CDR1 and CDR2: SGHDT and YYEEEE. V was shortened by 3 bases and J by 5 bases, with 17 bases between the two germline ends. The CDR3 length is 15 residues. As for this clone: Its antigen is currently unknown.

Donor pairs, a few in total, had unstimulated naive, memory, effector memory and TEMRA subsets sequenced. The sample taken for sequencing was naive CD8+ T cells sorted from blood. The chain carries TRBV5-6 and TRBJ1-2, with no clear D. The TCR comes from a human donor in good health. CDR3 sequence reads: CASSSQAPTHYGYTF. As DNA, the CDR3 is TGTGCCAGCAGCTCTCAGGCACCGACCCATTATGGCTACACCTTC. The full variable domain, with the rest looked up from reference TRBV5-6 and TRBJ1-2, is DAGVTQSPTHLIKTRGQQVTLRCSPKSGHDTVSWYQQALGQGPQFIFQYYEEEERQRGNFPDRFSGHQFPNYSSELNVNALLLGDSALYLCASSSQAPTHYGYTFGSGTRLTVV.